This T cell receptor beta chain originates from a study of tumour-infiltrating T cells in Burkitt lymphoma. Per germline, CDR1 MGHRA and CDR2 YSYEKL. The CDR3 covers 16 residues. V lost 1 base to trimming and J lost 4 bases, with 17 bases between them. Assay: immunoSEQ multiplex PCR; the TCRdb copy retains only in-frame clones and omits some. The table has roughly 9,200 clones, about two thirds seen once. V is TRBV4-1 and J is TRBJ2-7; no definite D call. This receptor was taken from a human donor with diffuse large B-cell lymphoma. What was sequenced was tumor tissue. Here the CDR3 reads CASSQVILEPYYEQYF. The CDR3 DNA reads TGCGCCAGCAGCCAAGTAATACTGGAACCATATTACGAGCAGTACTTC.